Each of the 13 T cell receptor beta chains below was sequenced from the same sample in a study of blood T cell repertoires in COVID-19. Clones were sequenced by immunoSEQ multiplex PCR, and TCRdb holds only the in-frame ones, with some missing. The sample holds under 40,000 clones, approximately 86% seen once. The sample was peripheral blood. These receptors all come from a woman aged 80 or over with active or convalescent COVID-19.

V and J are TRBV7-8 and TRBJ1-1; possible D gene TRBD1, 6 bases. The CDR3 is 13 residues long. Germline CDR1 SGHVS, CDR2 FQNEAQ. V lost 3 bases and J 1 base, leaving 6 bases between the germline ends. The CDR3 DNA follows: TGTGCCAGCAGCTTGGGACAGAACACTGAAGCTTTCTTT. This codes for CASSLGQNTEAFF.

The rearrangement joins TRBV19 to TRBJ1-6; no reliable D call. Germline loops: CDR1 LNHDA, CDR2 SQIVND (reference sequence). Trimming removed 5 bases at V and 6 bases at J, with 14 bases between. CDR3 length: 15 amino acids. This CDR3 is CASSSNPTANSPLHF. CDR3 in DNA: TGTGCCAGTAGTTCAAACCCTACCGCTAATTCACCCCTCCACTTT.

The gene calls are TRBV2 and TRBJ2-5, with D possibly TRBD1 on 7 matching bases. Trimming cost V 6 bases and J 1 base, with 18 bases left between them. Per germline, CDR1 SNHLY and CDR2 FYNNEI. This CDR3 spans 16 amino acids. The CDR3 spells CASRATGMGGQETQYF. In DNA, the CDR3 is TGTGCCAGCAGAGCGACAGGGATGGGGGGCCAAGAGACCCAGTACTTC. The full variable domain, its missing parts supplied by reference TRBV2 and TRBJ2-5, is EPEVTQTPSHQVTQMGQEVILRCVPISNHLYFYWYRQILGQKVEFLVSFYNNEISEKSEIFDDQFSVERPDGSNFTLKIRSTKLEDSAMYFCASRATGMGGQETQYFGPGTRLLVL.

The chain uses TRBV6-5 and TRBJ2-2; D is undetermined. The germline V gene encodes CDR1 MNHEY and CDR2 SVGAGI. This CDR3 has 14 residues. Trimming removed 2 bases at V and 2 bases at J, with 6 bases between. CDR3 DNA sequence: TGTGCCAGCAGTTACGGCTTTAACACCGGGGAGCTGTTTTTT. Its protein product is CASSYGFNTGELFF.

The V gene is TRBV4-1, the J gene TRBJ2-3; 7 bases match TRBD1. Per the germline V gene, CDR1 is MGHRA and CDR2 is YSYEKL. Trimming took 6 bases from V and 3 from J; bases not matched to a gene: 9. This CDR3 comprises 15 residues. The CDR3 bases are TGCGCCAGCAGAGGGGGCGCGATGATGACAGATACGCAGTATTTT. Translation: CASRGGAMMTDTQYF.

This clone has just a few counts. This sequence joins TRBV19 and TRBJ1-5, with D tentatively TRBD1 (5 bases). This CDR3 is built from 13 residues. Between the trimmed V and J ends, which lost 9 bases and 5 bases, there was a span of 14 bases. Germline values: CDR1 LNHDA, CDR2 SQIVND (reference sequence). The CDR3 protein is CASSLGGDQPQHF. The CDR3 DNA is TGTGCCAGCTCTTTGGGGGGAGATCAGCCCCAGCATTTT.

The CDR3 spells CASSQDSLRDPYNEQFF. The CDR3 DNA reads as TGCGCCAGCAGCCAAGATTCATTGAGGGATCCTTACAATGAGCAGTTCTTC. This chain links TRBV4-3 with TRBJ2-1; possible D gene TRBD2, 5 bases. From germline, CDR1 is LGHNA and CDR2 YSLEER. Trimming pared 0 bases from V and 4 bases from J, leaving 16 bases between. CDR3 length equals 17 residues.

The chain carries TRBV29-1 and TRBJ2-1, with 9 bases lining up with TRBD2. The V and J ends lost 7 bases and 5 bases, in that order; junction bases with no gene match: 6. This CDR3 is 13 amino acids long. Looked up from germline, CDR1 is SQVTM and CDR2 is ANQGSEA. Written as DNA, the CDR3 is TGCAGCGCAGGACTAGCGCAGCACAATGAGCAGTTCTTC. This translates into CSAGLAQHNEQFF.

The rearrangement joins TRBV6-2 or TRBV6-3 to TRBJ1-5; 12 bases align to TRBD1. The CDR3 loop spans 14 amino acids. CDR1 and CDR2 (germline): MNHEY, SVGEGT. V shed 5 bases, J shed 12 bases, and the junction held 8 bases outside the gene matches. The CDR3 DNA follows: TGTGCCAGCAGTACCCCGGGACAGGGGGCTTTCCAGCATTTT. Protein sequence: CASSTPGQGAFQHF.

The CDR3 nucleotides are TGTGCCACGCACCCCGGGACAGCGAACACCGGGGAGCTGTTTTTT. It specifies CATHPGTANTGELFF. The chain joins TRBV10-3 to TRBJ2-2, with 7 bases matching TRBD1. Per the germline V gene, CDR1 is ENHRY and CDR2 is SYGVKD. This CDR3 region has 15 residues. V gave up 10 bases and J gave up 0 bases; unmatched junction bases: 8.

Only a few counts were recorded for this clone. The V gene is TRBV4-2, the J gene TRBJ2-5; TRBD2 matches at 7 bases. Germline values: CDR1 LGHNA, CDR2 YNFKEQ. CDR3 length: 15 residues. V gave up 0 bases and J gave up 7 bases; unmatched junction bases: 8. In DNA form, the CDR3 reads TGTGCCAGCAGCCAAGATGATCGGCTAGCGGTGACCCAGTACTTC. This sequence encodes CASSQDDRLAVTQYF.

The V gene is TRBV3-1 (or the pseudogene TRBV3-2), the J gene TRBJ1-5; the D is unclear. Germline CDR1 is LGHDT and CDR2 is YNNKEL (reference sequence). This CDR3 has 14 residues. The V gene lost 3 bases and the J gene lost 3 bases, with 9 bases spanning the gap. The DNA for the CDR3 is TGTGCCAGCAGCCAGAGCGCTATCAATCAGCCCCAGCATTTT. It encodes CASSQSAINQPQHF.

This chain uses TRBV19 with TRBJ1-6; D is ambiguous. V dropped 10 bases and J dropped 7 bases, with 11 bases sitting between them. Germline assignment: CDR1 LNHDA and CDR2 SQIVND (reference sequence). The CDR3 contains 12 residues. For the CDR3, the DNA is TGTGCCACTCGGACGGGGAATTCACCCCTCCACTTT. Translation: CATRTGNSPLHF.